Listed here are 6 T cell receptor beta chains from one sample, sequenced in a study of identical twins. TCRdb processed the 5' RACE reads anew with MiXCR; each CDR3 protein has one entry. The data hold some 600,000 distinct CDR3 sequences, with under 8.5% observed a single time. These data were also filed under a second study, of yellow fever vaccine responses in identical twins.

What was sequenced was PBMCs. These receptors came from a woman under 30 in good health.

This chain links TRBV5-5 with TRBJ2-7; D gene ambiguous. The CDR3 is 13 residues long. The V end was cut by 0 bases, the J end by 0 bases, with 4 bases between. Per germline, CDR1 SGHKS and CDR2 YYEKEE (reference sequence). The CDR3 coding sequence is TGTGCCAGCAGCTTGGCTCTCTCCTACGAGCAGTACGTC. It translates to CASSLALSYEQYV.

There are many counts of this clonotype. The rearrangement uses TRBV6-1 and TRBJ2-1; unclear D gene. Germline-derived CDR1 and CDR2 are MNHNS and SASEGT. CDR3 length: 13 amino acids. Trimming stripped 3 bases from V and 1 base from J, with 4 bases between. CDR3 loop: CASSERSYNEQFF. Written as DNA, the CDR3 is TGTGCCAGCAGTGAGAGGTCCTACAATGAGCAGTTCTTC.

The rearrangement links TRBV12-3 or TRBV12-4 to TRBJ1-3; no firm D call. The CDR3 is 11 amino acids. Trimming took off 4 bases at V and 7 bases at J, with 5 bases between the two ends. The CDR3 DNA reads TGTGCCAGCAGTTCGAGCAACACCATATATTTT. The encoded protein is CASSSSNTIYF.

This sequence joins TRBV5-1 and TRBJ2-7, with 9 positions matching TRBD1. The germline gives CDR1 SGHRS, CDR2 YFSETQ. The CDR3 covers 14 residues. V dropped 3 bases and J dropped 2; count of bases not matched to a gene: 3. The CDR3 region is CASSWRTGAYEQYF. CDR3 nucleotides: TGCGCCAGCAGCTGGCGGACAGGGGCCTACGAGCAGTACTTC.

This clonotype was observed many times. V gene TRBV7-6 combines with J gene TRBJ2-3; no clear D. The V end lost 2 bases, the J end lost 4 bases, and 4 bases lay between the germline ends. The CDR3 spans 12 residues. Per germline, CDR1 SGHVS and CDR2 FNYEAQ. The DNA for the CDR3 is TGTGCCAGCAGCTTATTGCCAGATACGCAGTATTTT. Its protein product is CASSLLPDTQYF.

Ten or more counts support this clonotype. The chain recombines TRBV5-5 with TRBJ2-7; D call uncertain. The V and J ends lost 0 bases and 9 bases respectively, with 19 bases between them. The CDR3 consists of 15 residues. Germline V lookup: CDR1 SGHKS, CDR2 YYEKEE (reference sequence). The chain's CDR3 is CASSLGPKIEIGQYV. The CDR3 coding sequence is TGTGCCAGCAGCTTGGGTCCTAAGATAGAAATTGGGCAGTACGTC.